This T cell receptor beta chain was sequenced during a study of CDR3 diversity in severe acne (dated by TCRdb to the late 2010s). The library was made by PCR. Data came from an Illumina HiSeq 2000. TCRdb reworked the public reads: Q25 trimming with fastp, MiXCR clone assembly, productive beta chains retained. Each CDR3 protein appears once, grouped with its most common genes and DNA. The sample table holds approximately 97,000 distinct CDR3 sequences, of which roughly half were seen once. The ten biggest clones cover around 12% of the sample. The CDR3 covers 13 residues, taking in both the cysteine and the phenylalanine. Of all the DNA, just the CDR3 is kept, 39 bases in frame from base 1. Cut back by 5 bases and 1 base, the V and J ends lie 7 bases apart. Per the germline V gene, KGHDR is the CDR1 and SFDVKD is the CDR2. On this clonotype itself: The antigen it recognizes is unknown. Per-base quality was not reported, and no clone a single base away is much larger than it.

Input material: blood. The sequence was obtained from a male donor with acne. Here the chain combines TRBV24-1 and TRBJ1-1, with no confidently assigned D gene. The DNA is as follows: TGTGCCACCAGTGCTCTAGGGAACACTGAAGCTTTCTTT. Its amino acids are CATSALGNTEAFF.